These 28 T cell receptor beta chains came from one sample sequenced in a study of shared clonotypes between healthy human individuals (dated by TCRdb to the early 2020s). The protocol used for the library was the immunoSEQ multiplex PCR assay. TCRdb stores this immuneACCESS table with in-frame sequences only. Part of the clones is absent; in the studies checked, under half of the shortfall reflects unresolved V genes, and no reason is known for the rest. Counted in this sample were millions of clones; roughly 91% of them appeared once. About 1.5% of the sample comes from the top ten. CD8 naive samples consisted of CD45RO-negative cells that were positively selected for CCR7, yielding a CD45RA+CCR7+ population without TemRA cells. Sequenced sample: naive CD8+ T cells from PBMCs. The cell subset or site label on this specimen signifies: CD45RA+CCR7+. The source is a man between 18 and 29 years old in good health. Some clones in this sample may be carry-over from other donors' samples.

The chain is built from TRBV27 and TRBJ2-3; 9 nucleotides align to TRBD2. The V gene end was trimmed by 2 bases and the J gene end by 2 bases; junction bases not matched to a gene: 8. The CDR3 contains 17 residues. Germline CDR1 and CDR2: MNHEY and SMNVEV (reference sequence). This chain's CDR3 is CASSLISASGATDTQYF. CDR3 DNA: TGTGCCAGCAGTTTAATTTCGGCTAGCGGGGCCACAGATACGCAGTATTTT.

The chain joins TRBV29-1 to TRBJ2-5; the D is unclear. Germline V lookup: CDR1 SQVTM, CDR2 ANQGSEA. V gave up 4 bases and J gave up 5 bases, with 11 bases separating them. This CDR3 comprises 12 residues. The CDR3, as DNA: TGCAGCGTTGTGTCCCTGGGGGAGACCCAGTACTTC. Its protein product is CSVVSLGETQYF.

V usage is TRBV29-1 and J usage is TRBJ2-1; 7 nucleotides align to TRBD2. J gave up 3 bases and V 7 bases, and 9 bases lay outside the gene matches. Germline V lookup: CDR1 SQVTM, CDR2 ANQGSEA. This CDR3 contains 14 residues. CDR3: CSAQRREDYNEQFF. CDR3 sequence (DNA): TGCAGCGCCCAGAGACGGGAGGACTACAATGAGCAGTTCTTC.

The chain employs TRBV27 and TRBJ2-1; D might be TRBD1 (5 bases). V shed 5 bases and J shed 3 bases, with 17 bases lying between them. Germline CDR1 and CDR2: MNHEY and SMNVEV (reference sequence). The CDR3 has 16 amino acids. The CDR3 nucleotides read TGTGCCAGCAGTCCATCCGTGGGGCGCGTCTACAATGAGCAGTTCTTC. As protein: CASSPSVGRVYNEQFF.

This chain joins TRBV10-1 and TRBJ2-2; 8 bases line up with TRBD2. Germline lookup yields CDR1 WNHNN and CDR2 SYGVQD (reference sequence). Trimming cost V 0 bases and J 5 bases; bases outside gene matches: 5. The CDR3 is 16 amino acids. This chain's CDR3 is CASSESPGGKTGELFF. CDR3 bases: TGCGCCAGCAGTGAGTCGCCGGGAGGGAAGACCGGGGAGCTGTTTTTT.

The V and J genes are TRBV4-1 and TRBJ2-7, with D maybe TRBD2 (6 bases). Trimming removed 0 bases from V and 7 bases from J, with 16 bases in between. Germline V gene sequence: CDR1 MGHRA, CDR2 YSYEKL. This CDR3 comprises 15 residues. DNA of the CDR3: TGCGCCAGCAGCCAAGATCGGCGGGATCTGGGTGAGCAGTACTTC. It is translated as CASSQDRRDLGEQYF.

This chain uses TRBV30 with TRBJ1-5; D is undetermined. V dropped 1 base and J dropped 0 bases, with 10 bases sitting between them. CDR3 length: 15 amino acids. In germline, CDR1 is GTSNPN, CDR2 SVGIG (reference sequence). CDR3 loop: CAWSGQSLSNQPQHF. The DNA of the CDR3 is TGTGCCTGGAGTGGGCAGAGTCTTAGCAATCAGCCCCAGCATTTT. The full variable domain, rest sourced from reference TRBV30 and TRBJ1-5, is SQTIHQWPATLVQPVGSPLSLECTVEGTSNPNLYWYRQAAGRGLQLLFYSVGIGQISSEVPQNLSASRPQDRQFILSSKKLLLSDSGFYLCAWSGQSLSNQPQHFGDGTRLSIL.

The chain recombines TRBV27 with TRBJ2-7; D gene unclear. The ends were cut back, 2 bases at V and 2 bases at J, with 10 bases in the middle. This CDR3 is built from 14 residues. The germline V gene has CDR1 MNHEY and CDR2 SMNVEV (reference sequence). The CDR3 is CASSLSLTPYEQYF. CDR3 DNA sequence: TGTGCCAGCAGTTTAAGCCTTACGCCCTACGAGCAGTACTTC.

Comment on this clone: This specimen includes other DNA sequences encoding the same CDR3. The chain employs TRBV29-1 and TRBJ2-7; D gene ambiguous. V was clipped by 4 bases and J by 0 bases, with 4 bases between them. Germline values: CDR1 SQVTM, CDR2 ANQGSEA. The CDR3 is made up of 11 amino acids. In DNA, the CDR3 is TGCAGCGTTGCAGTCTCCTACGAGCAGTACTTC. This sequence encodes CSVAVSYEQYF.

To note about this clone: Other DNA sequences in the sample encode the same CDR3. The chain carries TRBV27 and TRBJ1-2; D gene unclear. Per the germline V gene, CDR1 is MNHEY and CDR2 is SMNVEV (reference sequence). The CDR3 consists of 13 residues. Trimming stripped 5 bases from V and 2 bases from J, with 9 bases between. DNA of the CDR3: TGTGCCAGCAGTGTGACACCGAACTATGGCTACACCTTC. Its protein product is CASSVTPNYGYTF.

Worth noting for this clone: The same CDR3 can be traced to other DNA sequences in this sample. This sequence joins TRBV6-1 and TRBJ2-7; 10 nucleotides agree with TRBD2. The J segment lost 4 bases and the V segment lost 3 bases, leaving 6 bases of the junction unmatched. Looked up from germline, CDR1 is MNHNS and CDR2 is SASEGT. The CDR3 sequence is 15 residues long. The CDR3 sequence is CASSERAGGPYEQYF. In DNA form, the CDR3 reads TGTGCCAGCAGTGAGCGAGCGGGAGGGCCATACGAGCAGTACTTC.

The rearrangement uses TRBV29-1 and TRBJ2-1, with 9 bases lining up with TRBD2. Germline CDR1 SQVTM, CDR2 ANQGSEA. CDR3 size: 13 residues. Unmatched junction bases numbered 6, after V lost 4 bases and J lost 8 bases. Written as DNA, the CDR3 is TGCAGCGTTGTAGCGGGAGCCAGCTATGAGCAGTTCTTC. Encoded protein: CSVVAGASYEQFF.

The chain couples TRBV5-6 to TRBJ2-1; D might be TRBD1 (5 bases). V was cut by 3 bases and J by 3 bases, with 13 bases left in between. Germline V gene data show CDR1 as SGHDT and CDR2 as YYEEEE. This CDR3 spans 15 amino acids. The CDR3 loop reads CASSSKTVYYNEQFF. The DNA of the CDR3 is TGTGCCAGCAGCTCCAAGACAGTTTACTACAATGAGCAGTTCTTC.

A remark on this clone: The identical CDR3 is also encoded by other nucleotide sequences in the sample. The CDR3 bases are TGTGCCAGCAGCGTTGGGGTGGGGAACACTGAAGCTTTCTTT. Protein: CASSVGVGNTEAFF. V and J are TRBV9 and TRBJ1-1; D remains ambiguous. The CDR3 length is 14 residues. The germline V gene has CDR1 SGDLS and CDR2 YYNGEE. With 2 bases removed from V and 1 base from J, the gap between germline ends came to 9 bases.

The chain carries TRBV29-1 and TRBJ1-2, with 9 bases identical to TRBD1. The CDR3 length is 11 residues. Germline V gene lookup returns CDR1 SQVTM and CDR2 ANQGSEA. The junction had 7 bases not matched to a gene; V was cut back by 7 bases and J by 10 bases. The CDR3 bases are TGCAGCGCTCGCACAGGGGGCGACTACACCTTC. Residues: CSARTGGDYTF.

The chain carries TRBV27 and TRBJ2-7; perhaps TRBD2 as D (7 bases). CDR1 and CDR2 (germline): MNHEY, SMNVEV (reference sequence). This CDR3 has 15 amino acids. The V end lost 0 bases, the J end lost 3 bases, and 12 bases lay between the germline ends. The DNA of the CDR3 is TGTGCCAGCAGTTTATCTAGGGGGGGGTTCTACGAGCAGTACTTC. Its translation is CASSLSRGGFYEQYF.

Comments on this clone: This same CDR3 is encoded by further DNA sequences in the sample. The J gene is TRBJ1-5, the V gene TRBV27, with TRBD1 matching 11 bases. V shed 5 bases, J shed 4 bases, and the junction held 4 bases outside the gene matches. The CDR3 runs 15 residues. CDR1 and CDR2 from the germline V gene are MNHEY and SMNVEV (reference sequence). CDR3 in DNA: TGTGCCAGCAGTCCCGGACAGGGGGCAAATCAGCCCCAGCATTTT. Its protein is CASSPGQGANQPQHF.

V usage is TRBV11-2 and J usage is TRBJ1-4; D not certain. CDR3 size: 14 residues. The V end lost 5 bases, the J end lost 5 bases, and 12 bases lay between the germline ends. Germline V gene sequence: CDR1 SGHAT, CDR2 FQNNGV. CDR3 protein: CASSTEAGNEKLFF. The CDR3 DNA is TGTGCCAGCAGCACCGAGGCGGGGAATGAAAAACTGTTTTTT.

The chain links TRBV7-9 to TRBJ2-7; 16 bases agree with TRBD2. The length of the CDR3 is 18 residues. CDR1 and CDR2 from the germline V gene are SEHNR and FQNEAQ (reference sequence). Losses at the gene ends were 3 bases for V and 3 bases for J; bases not matched to a gene: 8. The CDR3: CASSLTPGLAGGFYEQYF. The CDR3 DNA follows: TGTGCCAGCAGCTTGACTCCGGGACTAGCGGGAGGGTTCTACGAGCAGTACTTC.

The chain is built from TRBV6-5 and TRBJ2-2; D not certain. This CDR3 spans 13 amino acids. The V gene's germline CDR1 is MNHEY and CDR2 SVGAGI. Between the trimmed V and J ends, which lost 6 bases and 5 bases, there was a span of 10 bases. In nucleotides, the CDR3 is TGTGCCAGCAGCCCCACAGTTACCGGGGAGCTGTTTTTT. Its protein is CASSPTVTGELFF.

This clone showed up just a few times. The gene calls are TRBV7-9 and TRBJ2-7; 12 nucleotides line up with TRBD1. There are 15 residues in the CDR3. V lost 5 bases, J lost 7 bases, and 9 bases stayed unmatched. CDR1 and CDR2 from the germline V gene are SEHNR and FQNEAQ (reference sequence). CDR3 loop: CASSGPGQGAWEQYF. Written as DNA, the CDR3 is TGTGCCAGCAGCGGGCCGGGACAGGGGGCTTGGGAGCAGTACTTC.

This chain links TRBV27 with TRBJ2-5, with 7 nucleotides matching TRBD1. Germline lookup yields CDR1 MNHEY and CDR2 SMNVEV (reference sequence). V lost 4 bases to trimming and J lost 5 bases; unmatched junction nucleotides: 7. The CDR3 has 14 residues. The CDR3 DNA reads as TGTGCCAGCAGTTCCGGGACAGCTGTCGAGACCCAGTACTTC. Protein product: CASSSGTAVETQYF.

About this clone itself: This sample also contains other DNA sequences that code for the same CDR3. The V call is TRBV27, the J call TRBJ2-1; D remains ambiguous. The germline V gene has CDR1 MNHEY and CDR2 SMNVEV (reference sequence). V was pared by 4 bases and J by 8 bases, with 6 bases between. CDR3 length: 11 residues. The CDR3 DNA is TGTGCCAGCAGTTCTGGGGATGAGCAGTTCTTC. It encodes CASSSGDEQFF.

This clone has only one observation. The chain carries TRBV13 and TRBJ2-7, with D maybe TRBD1 (6 bases). This CDR3 contains 13 residues. Trimming stripped 8 bases from V and 0 bases from J, with 11 bases between. CDR1 is PRHDT, CDR2 FYEKMQ, per germline (reference sequence). The CDR3 DNA is TGTGCCAGCGGCTACAGGGCCTCCTACGAGCAGTACTTC. Encoded protein: CASGYRASYEQYF. Combining the CDR3 with reference TRBV13 and TRBJ2-7 gives the whole variable domain AAGVIQSPRHLIKEKRETATLKCYPIPRHDTVYWYQQGPGQDPQFLISFYEKMQSDKGSIPDRFSAQQFSDYHSELNMSSLELGDSALYFCASGYRASYEQYFGPGTRLTVT.

The rearrangement links TRBV7-9 to TRBJ2-3; D tentatively reads TRBD1 or TRBD2 (6 bases each). Trimming removed 5 bases from V and 5 bases from J, with 23 bases in between. The CDR3 contains 17 residues. Germline V gene sequence: CDR1 SEHNR, CDR2 FQNEAQ (reference sequence). The CDR3 coding sequence is TGTGCCAGCAGCCCCCGAAGGGGGGCCGTGTCAGGAGATACGCAGTATTTT. This sequence encodes CASSPRRGAVSGDTQYF. The entire variable domain, with the rest obtained from reference TRBV7-9 and TRBJ2-3, is as follows: DTGVSQNPRHKITKRGQNVTFRCDPISEHNRLYWYRQTLGQGPEFLTYFQNEAQLEKSRLLSDRFSAERPKGSFSTLEIQRTEQGDSAMYLCASSPRRGAVSGDTQYFGPGTRLTVL.

CDR3 bases: TGTGCCAGTAGTGTCTCGGGACAGGGAGTGGCCGGGGAGCTGTTTTTT. Protein: CASSVSGQGVAGELFF. This rearrangement joins TRBV19 to TRBJ2-2; 9 bases agree with TRBD1. CDR3 length equals 16 residues. After removal of 5 bases from V and 6 bases from J, the junction contained 10 bases not matched to a gene. Per germline, CDR1 LNHDA and CDR2 SQIVND (reference sequence).

This clone was recorded once. This sequence joins TRBV11-2 and TRBJ2-7, with 11 bases matching TRBD2. This CDR3 is 16 amino acids long. V was clipped by 1 base and J by 3 bases; unmatched bases: 5. Germline CDR1 is SGHAT and CDR2 is FQNNGV. CDR3 sequence (DNA): TGTGCCAGCAGCTTAGGGGTCGGGACTAGCGGCTACGAGCAGTACTTC. Translated, it gives CASSLGVGTSGYEQYF.

This chain connects TRBV7-9 to TRBJ2-5, with a tentative D call TRBD1 (6 bases). The CDR3 contains 19 residues. V was clipped by 1 base and J by 0 bases, with 21 bases between them. Germline values: CDR1 SEHNR, CDR2 FQNEAQ (reference sequence). CDR3 nucleotides: TGTGCCAGCAGCTTAGGGTATTCGGGCCTGAGACAGGACCAAGAGACCCAGTACTTC. This sequence encodes CASSLGYSGLRQDQETQYF. The complete variable domain, with remaining parts taken from reference TRBV7-9 and TRBJ2-5, reads DTGVSQNPRHKITKRGQNVTFRCDPISEHNRLYWYRQTLGQGPEFLTYFQNEAQLEKSRLLSDRFSAERPKGSFSTLEIQRTEQGDSAMYLCASSLGYSGLRQDQETQYFGPGTRLLVL.